This T cell receptor beta chain comes out of a study of blood T cells in healthy people across ages. A few counts support this clonotype. Its target is not known. General study results and limits: The study could not conclusively compare naive and antigen-experienced cells, given its unsorted PBMCs. The CMV status of each donor remained undetermined, and this could have confounded shifts in expanded clonotypes.

Trimming at V came to 4 bases and at J to 5 bases, leaving 5 bases not matched to a gene. Germline V lookup: CDR1 SEHNR, CDR2 FQNEAQ (reference sequence). The CDR3 is 15 amino acids. A sample-barcoded 5' primer and a J-beta primer mix were used in a second PCR of about 7 to 12 cycles. Unique molecular identifiers of 12 random nucleotides labeled each cDNA. From the 5' RACE reads, TCRdb called clonotypes with MiXCR, one entry per CDR3 protein. The sample includes hundreds of thousands of distinct CDR3 sequences, approximately 44% of them seen just once. The donors, all healthy, were Caucasians living in Russia, aged about 6 to 100.

This chain links TRBV7-9 with TRBJ2-5, with 12 bases identical to TRBD2. The receptor was isolated from a man aged 60-69 years in good health. The sequencing input was blood. CDR3 DNA sequence: TGTGCCAGCAGCTCCCTAGCGGGGGGGTTGGAGACCCAGTACTTC. It yields the protein CASSSLAGGLETQYF. The full variable domain, rest sourced from reference TRBV7-9 and TRBJ2-5, is DTGVSQNPRHKITKRGQNVTFRCDPISEHNRLYWYRQTLGQGPEFLTYFQNEAQLEKSRLLSDRFSAERPKGSFSTLEIQRTEQGDSAMYLCASSSLAGGLETQYFGPGTRLLVL.